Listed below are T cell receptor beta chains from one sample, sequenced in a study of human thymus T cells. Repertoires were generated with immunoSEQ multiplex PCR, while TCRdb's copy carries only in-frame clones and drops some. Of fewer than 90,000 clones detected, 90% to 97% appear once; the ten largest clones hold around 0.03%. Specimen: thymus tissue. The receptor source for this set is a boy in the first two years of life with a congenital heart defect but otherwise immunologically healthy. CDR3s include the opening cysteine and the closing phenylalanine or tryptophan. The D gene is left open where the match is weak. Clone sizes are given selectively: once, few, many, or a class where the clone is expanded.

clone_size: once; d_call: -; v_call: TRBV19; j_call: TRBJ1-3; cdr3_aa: CASSTNVGGSGNTIYF; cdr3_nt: TGTGCCAGTAGTACTAATGTAGGTGGCTCTGGAAACACCATATATTTT
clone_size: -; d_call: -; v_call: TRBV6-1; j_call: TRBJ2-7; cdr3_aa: CASTGRRQVYEQYF; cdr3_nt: TGTGCCTCCACCGGCCGCAGGCAGGTCTACGAGCAGTACTTC
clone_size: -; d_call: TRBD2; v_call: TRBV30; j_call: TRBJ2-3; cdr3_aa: CAWSAHLRLAGGLTPTQYF; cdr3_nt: TGTGCCTGGAGTGCCCACCTCCGACTAGCGGGGGGCCTCACGCCTACGCAGTATTTT
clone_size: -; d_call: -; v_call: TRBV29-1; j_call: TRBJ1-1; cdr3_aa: CSLEEGSTEAFF; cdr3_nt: TGCAGCCTCGAGGAAGGGTCAACTGAAGCTTTCTTT
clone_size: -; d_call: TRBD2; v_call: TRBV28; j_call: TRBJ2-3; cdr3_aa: CASSAGTSGPTSTDTQYF; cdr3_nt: TGTGCCAGCAGCGCCGGGACTAGCGGCCCCACGAGCACAGATACGCAGTATTTT
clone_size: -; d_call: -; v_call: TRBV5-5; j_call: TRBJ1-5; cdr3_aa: CASSLEVMDGLNQPQHF; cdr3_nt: TGTGCCAGCAGCTTGGAAGTAATGGACGGCCTCAATCAGCCCCAGCATTTT
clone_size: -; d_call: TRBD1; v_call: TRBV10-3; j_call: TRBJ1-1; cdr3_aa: CAISVRPGQVNTEAFF; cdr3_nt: TGTGCCATCAGTGTACGACCGGGACAGGTAAACACTGAAGCTTTCTTT
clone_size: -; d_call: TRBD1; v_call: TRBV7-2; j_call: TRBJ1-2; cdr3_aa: CASSQGGQGARESNYGYTF; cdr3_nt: TGTGCCAGCAGCCAAGGGGGACAGGGGGCGCGGGAAAGTAACTATGGCTACACCTTC
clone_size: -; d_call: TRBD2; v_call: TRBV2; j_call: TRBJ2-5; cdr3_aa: CASRSGRVGETQYF; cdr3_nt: TGTGCCAGCAGGAGCGGGAGGGTTGGTGAGACCCAGTACTTC
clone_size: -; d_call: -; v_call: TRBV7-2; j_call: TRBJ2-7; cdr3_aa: CASSLGVTGPYEQYF; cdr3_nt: TGTGCCAGCAGCTTAGGTGTGACGGGCCCCTACGAGCAGTACTTC
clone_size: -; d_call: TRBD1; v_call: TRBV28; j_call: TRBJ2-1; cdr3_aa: CASNGRDRGRDEQFF; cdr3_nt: TGTGCCAGCAACGGAAGGGACAGGGGAAGAGATGAGCAGTTCTTC
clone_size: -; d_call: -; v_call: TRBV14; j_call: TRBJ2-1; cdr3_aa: CASSQDPIMPSVNEQFF; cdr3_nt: TGTGCCAGCAGCCAAGATCCCATTATGCCTAGCGTTAATGAGCAGTTCTTC
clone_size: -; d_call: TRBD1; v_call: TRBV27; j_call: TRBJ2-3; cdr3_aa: CASSLRQGAQYF; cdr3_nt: TGTGCCAGCAGCCTCCGACAGGGGGCCCAGTATTTT
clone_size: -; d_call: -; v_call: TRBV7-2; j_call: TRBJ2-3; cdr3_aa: CASSLVLAKDTQYF; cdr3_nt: TGTGCCAGCAGCTTAGTACTAGCTAAGGATACGCAGTATTTT
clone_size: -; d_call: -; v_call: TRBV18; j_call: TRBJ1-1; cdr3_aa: CASSPLTTEAFF; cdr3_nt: TGTGCCAGCTCACCTTTGACCACTGAAGCTTTCTTT
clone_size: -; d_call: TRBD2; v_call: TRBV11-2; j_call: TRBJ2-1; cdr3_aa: CASSFAGLAAYNEQFF; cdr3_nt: TGTGCCAGCAGCTTCGCGGGACTAGCGGCCTACAATGAGCAGTTCTTC
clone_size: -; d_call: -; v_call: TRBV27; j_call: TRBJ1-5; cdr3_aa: CASGTGSIQPQHF; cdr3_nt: TGTGCCAGCGGCACAGGTAGTATTCAGCCCCAGCATTTT
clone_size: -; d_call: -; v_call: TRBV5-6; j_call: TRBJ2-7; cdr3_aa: CASSCVSEPQYEQYF; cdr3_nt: TGTGCCAGCAGTTGTGTTTCCGAGCCACAATACGAGCAGTACTTC
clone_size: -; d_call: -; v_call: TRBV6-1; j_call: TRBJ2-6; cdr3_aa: CASSEGQPSLLGANVLTF; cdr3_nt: TGTGCCAGCAGTGAAGGGCAGCCATCTCTGCTTGGGGCCAACGTCCTGACTTTC
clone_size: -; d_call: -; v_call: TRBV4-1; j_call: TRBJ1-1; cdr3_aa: CASEPNATGQMNTEAFF; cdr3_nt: TGCGCCAGCGAACCAAACGCTACAGGGCAGATGAACACTGAAGCTTTCTTT
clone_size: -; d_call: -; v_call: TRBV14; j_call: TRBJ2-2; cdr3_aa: CASSRVTLPNTGELFF; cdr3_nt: TGTGCCAGCAGCCGCGTTACCTTACCTAACACCGGGGAGCTGTTTTTT
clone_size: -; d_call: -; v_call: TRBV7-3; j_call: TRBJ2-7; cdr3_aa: CASSLSGNGEQYF; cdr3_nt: TGTGCCAGCAGCCTATCAGGGAACGGCGAGCAGTACTTC
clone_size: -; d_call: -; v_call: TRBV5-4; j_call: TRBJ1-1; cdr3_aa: CASSLGQSFPGPEAFF; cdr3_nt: TGTGCCAGCAGCCTTGGACAGTCGTTTCCTGGCCCTGAAGCTTTCTTT
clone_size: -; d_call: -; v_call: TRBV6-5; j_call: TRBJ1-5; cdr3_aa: CASSPPGLNQPQHF; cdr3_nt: TGTGCCAGCAGTCCTCCGGGACTCAATCAGCCCCAGCATTTT
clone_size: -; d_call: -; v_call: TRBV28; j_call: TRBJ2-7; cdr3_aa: CASSFVRGTYTEDTTYEQYF; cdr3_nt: TGTGCCAGCAGTTTTGTCAGGGGGACTTACACTGAGGATACGACCTACGAGCAGTACTTC
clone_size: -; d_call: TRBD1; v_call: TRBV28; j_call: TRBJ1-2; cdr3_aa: CASSSTGGGYGYTF; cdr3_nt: TGTGCCAGCAGTTCTACAGGGGGCGGCTATGGCTACACCTTC
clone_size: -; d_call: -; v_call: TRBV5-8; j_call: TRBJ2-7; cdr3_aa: CASRPPGQAVDRYF; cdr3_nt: TGTGCCAGCAGACCTCCGGGGCAGGCGGTAGATCGGTACTTC
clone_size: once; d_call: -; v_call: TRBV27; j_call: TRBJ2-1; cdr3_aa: CASSPLWPNYDNEQFF; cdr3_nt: TGTGCCAGCAGTCCCCTATGGCCGAACTATGACAATGAGCAGTTCTTC
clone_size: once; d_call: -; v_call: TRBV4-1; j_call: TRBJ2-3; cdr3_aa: CASSQDPGPSTDTQYF; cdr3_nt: TGCGCCAGCAGCCAAGATCCAGGGCCTAGCACAGATACGCAGTATTTT
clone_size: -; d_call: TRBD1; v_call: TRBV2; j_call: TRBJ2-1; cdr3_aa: CASSRDRGIYNEQFF; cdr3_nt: TGTGCCAGCAGCCGGGACAGGGGCATCTACAATGAGCAGTTCTTC
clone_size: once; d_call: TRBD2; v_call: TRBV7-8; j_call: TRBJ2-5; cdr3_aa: CASSLVDLGRGETQYF; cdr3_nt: TGTGCCAGCAGCTTAGTTGATCTAGGGAGGGGAGAGACCCAGTACTTC
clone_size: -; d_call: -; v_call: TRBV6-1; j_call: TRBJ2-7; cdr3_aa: CASDRGTYEQYF; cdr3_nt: TGTGCCAGCGATCGGGGGACCTACGAGCAGTACTTC
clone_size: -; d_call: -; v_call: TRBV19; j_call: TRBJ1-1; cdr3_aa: CASTTLVNTEAFF; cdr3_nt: TGTGCCAGTACCACATTGGTGAACACTGAAGCTTTCTTT
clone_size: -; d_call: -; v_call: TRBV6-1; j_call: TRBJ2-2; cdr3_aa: CASSSTGANTGELFF; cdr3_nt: TGTGCCAGCAGTTCGACGGGGGCCAACACCGGGGAGCTGTTTTTT
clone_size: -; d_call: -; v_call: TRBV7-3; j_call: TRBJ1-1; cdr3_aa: CASSLGGEAEAFF; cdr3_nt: TGTGCCAGCAGCTTAGGGGGCGAAGCTGAAGCTTTCTTT
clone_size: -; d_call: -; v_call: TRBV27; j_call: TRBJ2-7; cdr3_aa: CASRGFAF; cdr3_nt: TGTGCCAGCAGGGGATTCGCTTTC
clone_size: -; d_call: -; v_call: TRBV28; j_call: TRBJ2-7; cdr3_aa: CATNRGTPYEQYF; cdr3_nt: TGTGCCACCAACCGGGGGACCCCCTACGAGCAGTACTTC
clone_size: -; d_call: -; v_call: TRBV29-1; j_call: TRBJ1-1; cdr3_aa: CSHLGANRVRGTAFF; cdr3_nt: TGCAGCCATTTGGGGGCCAACAGGGTCCGGGGGACAGCTTTCTTT
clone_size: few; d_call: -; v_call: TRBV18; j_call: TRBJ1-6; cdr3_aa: CASSPAWRGRSEYSPLHF; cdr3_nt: TGTGCCAGCTCACCCGCGTGGCGAGGTCGAAGCGAATATTCACCCCTCCACTTT
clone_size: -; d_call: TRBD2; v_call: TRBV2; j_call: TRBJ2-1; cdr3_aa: CASMALAGGYNEQFF; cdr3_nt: TGTGCCAGCATGGCGTTAGCGGGAGGGTACAATGAGCAGTTCTTC
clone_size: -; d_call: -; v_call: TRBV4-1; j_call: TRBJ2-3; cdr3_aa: CASSPTEAMKADTQYF; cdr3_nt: TGCGCCAGCAGCCCAACTGAGGCTATGAAGGCCGATACGCAGTATTTT
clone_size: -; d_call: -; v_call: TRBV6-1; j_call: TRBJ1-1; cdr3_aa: CASSQGRNTEAFF; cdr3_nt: TGTGCCAGCAGCCAGGGAAGGAACACTGAAGCTTTCTTT
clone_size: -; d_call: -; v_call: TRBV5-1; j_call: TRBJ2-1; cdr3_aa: CASSTTGTHFYNEQFF; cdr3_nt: TGCGCCAGCAGCACGACCGGGACCCACTTCTACAATGAGCAGTTCTTC
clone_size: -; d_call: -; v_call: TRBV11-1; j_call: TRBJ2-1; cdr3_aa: CASRTCPPGTESYNEQFF; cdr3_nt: TGTGCCAGCAGAACCTGCCCCCCAGGGACGGAGAGCTACAATGAGCAGTTCTTC
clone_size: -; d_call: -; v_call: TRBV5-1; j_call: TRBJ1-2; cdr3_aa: CASRDNYGYTF; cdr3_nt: TGCGCCAGCAGGGACAACTATGGCTACACCTTC
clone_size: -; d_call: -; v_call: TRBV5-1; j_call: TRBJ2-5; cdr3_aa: CASHHVGHQETQYF; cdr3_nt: TGCGCCAGCCATCACGTGGGGCATCAAGAGACCCAGTACTTC
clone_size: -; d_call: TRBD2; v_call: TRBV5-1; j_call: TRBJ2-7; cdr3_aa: CASSLEPAGGPYEQYF; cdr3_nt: TGCGCCAGCAGCTTGGAGCCAGCGGGGGGGCCCTACGAGCAGTACTTC
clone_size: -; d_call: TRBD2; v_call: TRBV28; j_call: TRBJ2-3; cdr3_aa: CASTSYRLAGTDTQYF; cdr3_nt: TGTGCCAGCACCTCGTATCGGCTAGCGGGCACAGATACGCAGTATTTT
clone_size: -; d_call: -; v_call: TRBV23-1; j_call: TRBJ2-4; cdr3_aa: CASSQGGPSVDRNIQYF; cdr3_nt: TGCGCCAGCAGTCAGGGGGGGCCTAGCGTAGATAGAAACATTCAGTACTTC
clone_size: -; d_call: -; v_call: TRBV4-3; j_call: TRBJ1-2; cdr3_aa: CASPPGEGRSGYTF; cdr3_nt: TGCGCCAGCCCCCCCGGGGAAGGGCGTTCGGGCTACACCTTC
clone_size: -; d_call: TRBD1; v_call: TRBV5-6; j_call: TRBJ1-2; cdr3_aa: CASSLLLRQGNYGYTF; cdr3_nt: TGTGCCAGCAGCTTGCTCCTTAGACAGGGGAACTATGGCTACACCTTC
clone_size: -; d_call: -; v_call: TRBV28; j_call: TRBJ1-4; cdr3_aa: CASAGRGGEKLFF; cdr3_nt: TGTGCCAGCGCTGGCAGAGGGGGTGAAAAACTGTTTTTT
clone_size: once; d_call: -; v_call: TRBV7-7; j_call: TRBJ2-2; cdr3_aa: CASSLGVGGRAANTGELFF; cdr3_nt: TGTGCTAGCAGCTTAGGGGTCGGTGGGCGGGCCGCGAACACCGGGGAGCTGTTTTTT
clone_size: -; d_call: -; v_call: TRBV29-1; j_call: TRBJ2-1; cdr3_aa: CSGGPIGGSYNEQFF; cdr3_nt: TGCAGCGGGGGACCGATCGGGGGCTCCTACAATGAGCAGTTCTTC
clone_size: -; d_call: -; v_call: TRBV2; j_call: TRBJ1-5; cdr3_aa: CASSPWAWGPSNQPQHF; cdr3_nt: TGTGCCAGCAGTCCTTGGGCGTGGGGTCCCTCCAATCAGCCCCAGCATTTT
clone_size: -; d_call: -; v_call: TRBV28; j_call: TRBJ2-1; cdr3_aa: CASSPRLRGSYNEQFF; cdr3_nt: TGTGCCAGCAGTCCCCGATTACGGGGATCCTACAATGAGCAGTTCTTC
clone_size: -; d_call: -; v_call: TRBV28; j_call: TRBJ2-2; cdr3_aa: CASSWPGELFF; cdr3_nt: TGTGCCAGCAGTTGGCCCGGGGAGCTGTTTTTT
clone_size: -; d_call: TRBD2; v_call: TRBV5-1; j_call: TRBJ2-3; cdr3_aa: CASSLGLAGGRADTQYF; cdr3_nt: TGCGCCAGCAGCTTGGGGCTAGCGGGAGGGCGGGCAGATACGCAGTATTTT
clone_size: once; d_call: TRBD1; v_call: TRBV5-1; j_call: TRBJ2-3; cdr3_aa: CASRLDRGRTADTQYF; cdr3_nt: TGCGCCAGCAGATTGGACAGGGGTCGTACTGCAGATACGCAGTATTTT